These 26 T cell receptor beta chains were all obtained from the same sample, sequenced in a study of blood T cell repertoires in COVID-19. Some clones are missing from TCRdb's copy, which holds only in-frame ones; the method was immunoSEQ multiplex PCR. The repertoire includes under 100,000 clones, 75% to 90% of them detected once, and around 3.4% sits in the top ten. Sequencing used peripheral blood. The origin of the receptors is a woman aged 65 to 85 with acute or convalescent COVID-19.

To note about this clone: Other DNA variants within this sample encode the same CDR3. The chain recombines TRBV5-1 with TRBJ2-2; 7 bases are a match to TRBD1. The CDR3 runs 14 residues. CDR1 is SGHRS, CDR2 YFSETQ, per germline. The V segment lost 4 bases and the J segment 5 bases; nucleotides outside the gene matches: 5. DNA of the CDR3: TGCGCCAGCAGCCGGGACAGCCCTACCGGGGAGCTGTTTTTT. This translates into CASSRDSPTGELFF.

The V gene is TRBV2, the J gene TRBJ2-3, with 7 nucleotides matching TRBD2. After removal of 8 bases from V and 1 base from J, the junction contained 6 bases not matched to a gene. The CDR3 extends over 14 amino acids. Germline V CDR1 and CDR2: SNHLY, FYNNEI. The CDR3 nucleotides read TGTGCCAGCTCAGAAGCGGGACGCACAGATACGCAGTATTTT. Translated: CASSEAGRTDTQYF.

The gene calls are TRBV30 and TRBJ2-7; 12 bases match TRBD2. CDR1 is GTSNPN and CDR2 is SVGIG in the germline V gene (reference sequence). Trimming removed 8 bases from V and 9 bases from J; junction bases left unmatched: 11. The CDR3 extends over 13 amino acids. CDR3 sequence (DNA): TGTGCCCAGGGACTAGCGGGCGGGGCTAGGCAGTACTTC. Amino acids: CAQGLAGGARQYF.

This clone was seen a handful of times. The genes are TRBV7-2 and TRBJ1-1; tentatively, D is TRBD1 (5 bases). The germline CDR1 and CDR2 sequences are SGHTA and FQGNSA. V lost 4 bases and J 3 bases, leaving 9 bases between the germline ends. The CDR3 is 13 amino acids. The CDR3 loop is CASSWQGYTEAFF. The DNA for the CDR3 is TGTGCCAGCAGCTGGCAGGGTTACACTGAAGCTTTCTTT.

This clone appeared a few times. Here the CDR3 DNA reads TGTGCCAGCGGAACTAGCGTATTCCAAGAGACCCAGTACTTC. Residues: CASGTSVFQETQYF. The chain uses TRBV6-6 and TRBJ2-5, with 7 bases fitting TRBD2. From germline, CDR1 is MNHNY and CDR2 SVGAGI (reference sequence). The V segment lost 8 bases and the J segment 1 base; nucleotides outside the gene matches: 7. The CDR3 spans 14 residues.

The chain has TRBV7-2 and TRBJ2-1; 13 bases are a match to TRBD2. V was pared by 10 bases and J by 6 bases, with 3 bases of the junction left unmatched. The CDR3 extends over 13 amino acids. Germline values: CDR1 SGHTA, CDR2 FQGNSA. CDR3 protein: CATGLAGVNEQFF. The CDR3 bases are TGTGCCACCGGACTAGCGGGAGTCAATGAGCAGTTCTTC.

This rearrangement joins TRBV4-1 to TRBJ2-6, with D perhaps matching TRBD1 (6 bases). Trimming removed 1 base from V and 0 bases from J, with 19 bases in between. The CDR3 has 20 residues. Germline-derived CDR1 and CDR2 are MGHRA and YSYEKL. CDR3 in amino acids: CASSQVWGQVTSSGANVLTF. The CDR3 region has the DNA TGCGCCAGCAGCCAAGTTTGGGGGCAGGTAACCTCCTCTGGGGCCAACGTCCTGACTTTC.

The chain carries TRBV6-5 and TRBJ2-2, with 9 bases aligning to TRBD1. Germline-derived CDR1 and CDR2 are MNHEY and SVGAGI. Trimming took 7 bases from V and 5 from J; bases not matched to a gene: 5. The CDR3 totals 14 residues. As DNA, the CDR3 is TGTGCCAGCAACCGAGACAGGGGGACCGGGGAGCTGTTTTTT. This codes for CASNRDRGTGELFF.

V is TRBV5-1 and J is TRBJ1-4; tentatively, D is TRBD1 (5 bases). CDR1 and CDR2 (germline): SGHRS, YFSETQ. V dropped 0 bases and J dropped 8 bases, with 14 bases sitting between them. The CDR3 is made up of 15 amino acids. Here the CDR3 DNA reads TGCGCCAGCAGCTTGGGTCCAGGGCAGGGCGAAAAACTGTTTTTT. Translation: CASSLGPGQGEKLFF.

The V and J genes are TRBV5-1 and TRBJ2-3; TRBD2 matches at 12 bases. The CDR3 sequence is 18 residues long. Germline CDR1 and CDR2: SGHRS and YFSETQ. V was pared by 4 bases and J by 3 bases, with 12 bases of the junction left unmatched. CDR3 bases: TGCGCCAGCAGCGGAGGACTAGCGGGATTGGGAGGGACAGATACGCAGTATTTT. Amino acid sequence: CASSGGLAGLGGTDTQYF.

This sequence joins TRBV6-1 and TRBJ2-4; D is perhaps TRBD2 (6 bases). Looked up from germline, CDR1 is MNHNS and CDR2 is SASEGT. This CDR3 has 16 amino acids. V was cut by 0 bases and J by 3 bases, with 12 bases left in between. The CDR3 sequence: CASSEAMGLDKNIQYF. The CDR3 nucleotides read TGTGCCAGCAGTGAAGCGATGGGACTCGACAAAAACATTCAGTACTTC.

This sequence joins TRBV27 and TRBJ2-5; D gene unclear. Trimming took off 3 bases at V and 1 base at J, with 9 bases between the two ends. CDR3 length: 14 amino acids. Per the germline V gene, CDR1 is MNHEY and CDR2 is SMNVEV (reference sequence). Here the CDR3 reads CASSFPPPQETQYF. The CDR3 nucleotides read TGTGCCAGCAGTTTCCCTCCTCCCCAAGAGACCCAGTACTTC.

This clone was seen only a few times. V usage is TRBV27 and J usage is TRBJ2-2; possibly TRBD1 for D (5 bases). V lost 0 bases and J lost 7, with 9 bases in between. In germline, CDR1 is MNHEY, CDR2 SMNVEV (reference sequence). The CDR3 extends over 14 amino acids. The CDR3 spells CASSLSQGGGELFF. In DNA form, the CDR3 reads TGTGCCAGCAGTTTATCTCAGGGCGGCGGGGAGCTGTTTTTT.

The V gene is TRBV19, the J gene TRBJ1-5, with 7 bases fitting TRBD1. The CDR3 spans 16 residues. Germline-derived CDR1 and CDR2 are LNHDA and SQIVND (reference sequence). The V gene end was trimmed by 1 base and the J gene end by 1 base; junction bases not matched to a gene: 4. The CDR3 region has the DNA TGTGCCAGTAGTATAGGCGGGACAGCGAGCAATCAGCCCCAGCATTTT. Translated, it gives CASSIGGTASNQPQHF.

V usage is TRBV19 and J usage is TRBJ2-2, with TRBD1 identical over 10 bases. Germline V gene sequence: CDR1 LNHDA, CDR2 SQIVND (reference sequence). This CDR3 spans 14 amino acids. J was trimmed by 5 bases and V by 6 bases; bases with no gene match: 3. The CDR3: CASSRQGATGELFF. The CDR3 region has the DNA TGTGCCAGTAGCAGACAGGGGGCGACCGGGGAGCTGTTTTTT.

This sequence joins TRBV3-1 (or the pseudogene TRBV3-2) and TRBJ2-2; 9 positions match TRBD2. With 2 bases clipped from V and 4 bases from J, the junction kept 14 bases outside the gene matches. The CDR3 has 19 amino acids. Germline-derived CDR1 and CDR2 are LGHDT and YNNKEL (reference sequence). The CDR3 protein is CASSQSRQGSSGITGELFF. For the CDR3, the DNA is TGTGCCAGCAGCCAATCGCGCCAGGGGTCTAGCGGGATCACCGGGGAGCTGTTTTTT.

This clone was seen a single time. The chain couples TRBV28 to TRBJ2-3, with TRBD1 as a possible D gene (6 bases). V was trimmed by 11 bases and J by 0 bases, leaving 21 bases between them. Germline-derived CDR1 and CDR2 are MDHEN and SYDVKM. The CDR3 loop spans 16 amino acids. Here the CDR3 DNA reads TGTGCCGGGGGACCTCCAGGGGCGGCTAGCACAGATACGCAGTATTTT. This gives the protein CAGGPPGAASTDTQYF.

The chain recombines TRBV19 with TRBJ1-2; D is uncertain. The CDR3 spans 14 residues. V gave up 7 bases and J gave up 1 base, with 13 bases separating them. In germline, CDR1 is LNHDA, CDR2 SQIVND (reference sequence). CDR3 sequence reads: CASKMAGFNYGYTF. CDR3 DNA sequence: TGTGCCAGTAAAATGGCGGGTTTTAACTATGGCTACACCTTC.

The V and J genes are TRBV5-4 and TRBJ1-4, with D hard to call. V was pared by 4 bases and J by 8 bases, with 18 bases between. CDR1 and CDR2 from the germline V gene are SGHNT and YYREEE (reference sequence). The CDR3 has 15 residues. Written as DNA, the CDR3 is TGTGCCAGCAGCGCAGGCGGGAGGTCTCAGGAAAAACTGTTTTTT. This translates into CASSAGGRSQEKLFF.

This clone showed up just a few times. CDR3 sequence (DNA): TGTGCCAGCAGTGCATGGTCCGGCACTGAAGCTTTCTTT. Translated, it gives CASSAWSGTEAFF. The rearrangement uses TRBV3-1 (or the pseudogene TRBV3-2) and TRBJ1-1; no definite D call. Per germline, CDR1 LGHDT and CDR2 YNNKEL (reference sequence). The CDR3 is made up of 13 amino acids. Trimming took off 6 bases at V and 4 bases at J, with 12 bases between the two ends.

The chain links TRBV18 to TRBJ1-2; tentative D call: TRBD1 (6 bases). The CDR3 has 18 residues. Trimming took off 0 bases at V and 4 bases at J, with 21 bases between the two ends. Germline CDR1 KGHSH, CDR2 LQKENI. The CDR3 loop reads CASSPPNPSQGSSYGYTF. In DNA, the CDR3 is TGTGCCAGCTCACCACCAAACCCTTCCCAGGGGTCGTCCTATGGCTACACCTTC.

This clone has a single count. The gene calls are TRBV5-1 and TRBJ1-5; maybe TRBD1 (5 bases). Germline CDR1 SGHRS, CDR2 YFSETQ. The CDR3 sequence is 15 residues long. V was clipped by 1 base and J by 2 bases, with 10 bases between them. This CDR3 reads CASSLSGIGNQPQHF. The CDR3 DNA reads TGCGCCAGCAGCTTGTCAGGGATAGGCAATCAGCCCCAGCATTTT.

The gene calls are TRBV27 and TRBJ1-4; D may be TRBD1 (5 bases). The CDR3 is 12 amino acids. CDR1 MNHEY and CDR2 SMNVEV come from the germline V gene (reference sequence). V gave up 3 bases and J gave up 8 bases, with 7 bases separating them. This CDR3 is CASSFRGEKLFF. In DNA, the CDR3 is TGTGCCAGCAGTTTTCGGGGGGAAAAACTGTTTTTT.

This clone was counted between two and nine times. The CDR3 bases are TGTGCCAGTAGGCTAGCGGGAGGGCCGAAGCAGTTCTTC. This sequence encodes CASRLAGGPKQFF. The gene calls are TRBV19 and TRBJ2-1, with 12 bases matching TRBD2. V lost 6 bases to trimming and J lost 11 bases; unmatched junction nucleotides: 5. Germline-derived CDR1 and CDR2 are LNHDA and SQIVND (reference sequence). The CDR3 consists of 13 residues.

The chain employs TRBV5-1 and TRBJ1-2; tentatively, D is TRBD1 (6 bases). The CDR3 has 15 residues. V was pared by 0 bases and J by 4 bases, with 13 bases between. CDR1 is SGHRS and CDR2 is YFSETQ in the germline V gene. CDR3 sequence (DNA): TGCGCCAGCAGCTTGGGGATCGACAGGCTCTATGGCTACACCTTC. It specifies CASSLGIDRLYGYTF.

CDR3 in amino acids: CASSHDRPTIPLHF. The CDR3 nucleotides read TGTGCCAGCAGCCATGACAGACCGACAATACCCCTCCACTTT. The chain links TRBV28 to TRBJ1-6; a weak D match, TRBD1 (5 bases). The germline V gene has CDR1 MDHEN and CDR2 SYDVKM. Trimming removed 6 bases from V and 12 bases from J, with 18 bases in between. There are 14 residues in the CDR3.